Listed below are T cell receptor beta chains from one sample, sequenced in a study of graft-versus-host responses after intestinal transplantation. These receptors have no identified antigens. Clones were sequenced by immunoSEQ multiplex PCR, and TCRdb holds only the in-frame ones, with some missing. The sample lists almost 85,000 clones, 91% seen once, with 0.1% in the top ten. The starting material was unstimulated CD4+ T cells sorted from spleen or lymph node cells, obtained before intestinal transplant. These TCRs come from a human donor who received an intestinal transplant. Each CDR3 is given with its conserved first and last residue. A D gene is named only where the DNA matches it firmly. Not all rows give a size; the values are once, few, many and, for expanded clones, a class.

clone_size	j_call	v_call	cdr3_length	d_call	cdr3_aa	cdr3_nt
.	TRBJ2-3	TRBV11-2	15	.	CASSLTGRGTDTQYF	TGTGCCAGCAGTTTAACAGGGCGGGGCACAGATACGCAGTATTTT
once	TRBJ2-1	TRBV30	13	.	CAWSVVGGNEQFF	TGTGCCTGGAGTGTGGTGGGGGGCAATGAGCAGTTCTTC
.	TRBJ2-7	TRBV15	15	TRBD2	CATSRDFGEGYEQYF	TGTGCCACCAGCAGAGATTTCGGGGAGGGTTACGAGCAGTACTTC
.	TRBJ2-3	TRBV4-1	17	.	CASSQTEPRVGTDTQYF	TGCGCCAGCAGCCAAACCGAGCCTCGGGTCGGCACAGATACGCAGTATTTT
.	TRBJ2-1	TRBV7-9	15	.	CASSSPLGQMGEQFF	TGTGCCAGCAGCTCCCCCCTTGGACAGATGGGTGAGCAGTTCTTC
.	TRBJ2-5	TRBV10-3	12	.	CAISRGQETQYF	TGTGCCATCAGTCGGGGGCAAGAGACCCAGTACTTC
.	TRBJ2-3	TRBV5-4	12	.	CASSGGTDTQYF	TGTGCCAGCAGCGGAGGCACAGATACGCAGTATTTT
.	TRBJ1-2	TRBV29-1	13	TRBD1	CSVTGALNYGYTF	TGCAGCGTGACAGGGGCCCTAAACTATGGCTACACCTTC
once	TRBJ2-3	TRBV5-1	13	.	CASSLFGGDTQYF	TGCGCCAGCAGCTTGTTTGGGGGGGATACGCAGTATTTT
.	TRBJ2-1	TRBV19	15	.	CASNSAGKQYNEQFF	TGTGCCAGTAACAGTGCCGGGAAGCAATACAATGAGCAGTTCTTC
once	TRBJ2-7	TRBV7-2	16	TRBD2	CASSRTSGGISYEQYF	TGTGCCAGCAGCCGGACTAGCGGGGGGATATCCTACGAGCAGTACTTC
.	TRBJ1-1	TRBV30	13	TRBD1	CAWTGGTNTEAFF	TGTGCCTGGACAGGGGGCACGAACACTGAAGCTTTCTTT
.	TRBJ1-2	TRBV11-2	13	.	CASSLGPASGYTF	TGTGCCAGCAGCTTGGGGCCAGCCTCTGGCTACACCTTC
.	TRBJ1-3	TRBV20-1	11	.	CSASYGNTIYF	TGCAGTGCTAGTTATGGAAACACCATATATTTT